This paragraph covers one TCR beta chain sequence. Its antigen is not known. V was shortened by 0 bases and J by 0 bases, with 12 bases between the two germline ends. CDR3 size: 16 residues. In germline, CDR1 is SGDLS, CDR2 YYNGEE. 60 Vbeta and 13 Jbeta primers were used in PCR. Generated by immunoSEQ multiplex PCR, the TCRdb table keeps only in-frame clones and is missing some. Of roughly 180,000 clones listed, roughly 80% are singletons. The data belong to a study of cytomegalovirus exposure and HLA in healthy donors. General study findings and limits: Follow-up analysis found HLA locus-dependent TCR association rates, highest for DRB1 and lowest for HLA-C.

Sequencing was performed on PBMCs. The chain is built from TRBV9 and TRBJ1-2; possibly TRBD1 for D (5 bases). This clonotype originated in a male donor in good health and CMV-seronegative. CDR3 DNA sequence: TGTGCCAGCAGCGTAGGACAGTCTCTAACTAACTATGGCTACACCTTC. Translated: CASSVGQSLTNYGYTF.